These 9 T cell receptor beta chains were all obtained from the same sample, sequenced in a study of blood T cell repertoires in COVID-19. This table comes from immunoSEQ multiplex PCR, and its TCRdb copy is limited to in-frame clones, with some not included. The sample contains approximately 190,000 clones, 80% to 85% of which appear only once. Sequenced sample: peripheral blood. The receptors derive from a woman aged 30 to 39 with acute or convalescent COVID-19.

The chain couples TRBV4-3 to TRBJ2-1; TRBD2 agrees at 7 bases. The CDR3 length is 17 residues. CDR1 is LGHNA, CDR2 YSLEER, per germline. The ends lost 0 bases at V and 7 bases at J; junction bases unmatched: 12. CDR3: CASSQDPAAGSGNEQFF. The DNA for the CDR3 is TGCGCCAGCAGCCAAGATCCCGCAGCGGGAAGCGGGAATGAGCAGTTCTTC.

This clone appeared a single time. V and J are TRBV27 and TRBJ2-1; maybe TRBD2 (5 bases). CDR1 and CDR2 (germline): MNHEY, SMNVEV (reference sequence). This CDR3 region has 16 residues. V lost 0 bases, J lost 6 bases, and 15 bases lay in between. Written as DNA, the CDR3 is TGTGCCAGCAGTTTATCGCAAGCGGTGTGGGGCAATGAGCAGTTCTTC. Protein product: CASSLSQAVWGNEQFF.

This clone was counted a single time. The chain recombines TRBV5-1 with TRBJ2-1; D remains unclear. The CDR3 has 14 amino acids. Germline loops: CDR1 SGHRS, CDR2 YFSETQ. V lost 6 bases and J 4 bases, leaving 14 bases between the germline ends. The CDR3 sequence: CASNPVSVYNEQFF. The CDR3 region has the DNA TGCGCCAGCAACCCAGTTTCCGTTTACAATGAGCAGTTCTTC. Full variable domain (remainder filled in from reference TRBV5-1 and TRBJ2-1): KAGVTQTPRYLIKTRGQQVTLSCSPISGHRSVSWYQQTPGQGLQFLFEYFSETQRNKGNFPGRFSGRQFSNSRSEMNVSTLELGDSALYLCASNPVSVYNEQFFGPGTRLTVL.

This clone was recorded only once. This chain connects TRBV28 to TRBJ2-4; no definite D call. The CDR3 length is 13 residues. V was shortened by 3 bases and J by 4 bases, with 7 bases between the two germline ends. Germline CDR1 reads MDHEN; CDR2 reads SYDVKM. The CDR3 DNA reads as TGTGCCAGCAGTTTCCCAGGAAAAAACATTCAGTACTTC. Translation gives CASSFPGKNIQYF.

This sequence joins TRBV2 and TRBJ1-2; 11 nucleotides match TRBD1. V shed 6 bases and J 4 bases; nucleotides not matched to a gene: 4. The V gene's germline CDR1 is SNHLY and CDR2 FYNNEI. The CDR3 consists of 14 residues. The CDR3 loop reads CASRAGTGGYGYTF. As DNA, the CDR3 is TGTGCCAGCAGGGCCGGGACAGGGGGCTATGGCTACACCTTC.

The gene calls are TRBV4-3 and TRBJ2-2; TRBD1 is a possible D gene (6 bases). CDR1 LGHNA and CDR2 YSLEER come from the germline V gene. V lost 1 base and J lost 3, with 12 bases in between. The CDR3 consists of 16 residues. The CDR3 sequence: CASSQVGALDTGELFF. DNA of the CDR3: TGCGCCAGCAGCCAAGTGGGGGCGTTGGACACCGGGGAGCTGTTTTTT.

The chain carries TRBV30 and TRBJ1-1; 7 positions agree with TRBD1. Unmatched junction bases numbered 12, after V lost 5 bases and J lost 9 bases. CDR3 size: 13 residues. From germline, CDR1 is GTSNPN and CDR2 SVGIG (reference sequence). CDR3 sequence: CAWGRPDRVKAFF. CDR3 DNA: TGTGCCTGGGGGAGACCTGACAGGGTTAAAGCTTTCTTT.

The chain recombines TRBV7-2 with TRBJ2-7; D is possibly TRBD1 (6 bases). Germline V CDR1 and CDR2: SGHTA, FQGNSA. Deletions cut 4 bases from V and 6 bases from J, with 13 bases between. The CDR3 runs 13 residues. For the CDR3, the DNA is TGTGCCAGCAGCTCATCACAGGGTGCCGAGCAGTACTTC. This codes for CASSSSQGAEQYF.

The CDR3: CASTGPGNYGYTF. The CDR3 DNA is TGTGCCAGTACCGGGCCGGGGAACTATGGCTACACCTTC. This rearrangement joins TRBV14 to TRBJ1-2; D is unresolved. Germline CDR1 SGHDN, CDR2 FVKESK. V lost 9 bases and J lost 2, with 13 bases in between. The CDR3 sequence is 13 residues long. Looking up the rest from reference TRBV14 and TRBJ1-2 gives the full variable domain: EAGVTQFPSHSVIEKGQTVTLRCDPISGHDNLYWYRRVMGKEIKFLLHFVKESKQDESGMPNNRFLAERTGGTYSTLKVQPAELEDSGVYFCASTGPGNYGYTFGSGTRLTVV.